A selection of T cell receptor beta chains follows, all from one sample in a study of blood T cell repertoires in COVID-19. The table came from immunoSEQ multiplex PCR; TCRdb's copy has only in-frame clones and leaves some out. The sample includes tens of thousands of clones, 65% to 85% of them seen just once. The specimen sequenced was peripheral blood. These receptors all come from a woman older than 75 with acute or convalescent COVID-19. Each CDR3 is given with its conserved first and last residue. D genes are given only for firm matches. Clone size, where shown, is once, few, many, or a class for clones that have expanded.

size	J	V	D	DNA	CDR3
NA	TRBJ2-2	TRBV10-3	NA	TGTGCCATCAGTGAGTCGAGGGTCCGATCGAACACCGGGGAGCTGTTTTTT	CAISESRVRSNTGELFF
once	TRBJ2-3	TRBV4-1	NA	TGCGCCAGCAGCCGAGCCCTAGGTTCCTCAGATACGCAGTATTTT	CASSRALGSSDTQYF
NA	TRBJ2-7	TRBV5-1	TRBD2	TGCGCCAGCAGCCCGCGGACTAGCGGGATCTACGAGCAGTACTTC	CASSPRTSGIYEQYF
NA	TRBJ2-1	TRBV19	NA	TGTGCCAGTAGTACCGCACTAGCAGTTAATGAGCAGTTCTTC	CASSTALAVNEQFF
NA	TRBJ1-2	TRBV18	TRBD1	TGTGCCAGCTCACCTCCCGGACAGGCTAACTATGGCTACACCTTC	CASSPPGQANYGYTF
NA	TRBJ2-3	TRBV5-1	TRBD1	TGCGCCAGCAGGGAAGGACAGGGGCGGGCAGATACGCAGTATTTT	CASREGQGRADTQYF
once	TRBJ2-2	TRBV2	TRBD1	TGTGCCAGCAGTCCTAGGACAGGGGGCCCCGGGGAGCTGTTTTTT	CASSPRTGGPGELFF
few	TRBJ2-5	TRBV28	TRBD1	TGTGCCAGCAGTGACGCGGGACAGGGAAATACAGAGACCCAGTACTTC	CASSDAGQGNTETQYF
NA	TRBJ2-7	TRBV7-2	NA	TGTGCCAGCAGCCCTCAGGCGAGCTCCTACGAGCAGTACTTC	CASSPQASSYEQYF
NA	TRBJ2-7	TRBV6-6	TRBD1	TGTGCCAGCAGTTACTCGGGACAGGGAGGATACGAGCAGTACTTC	CASSYSGQGGYEQYF
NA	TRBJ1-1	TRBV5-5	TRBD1	TGTGCCAGCAGCCTCTTGACAGGGTGGGGGACCACTGAAGCTTTCTTT	CASSLLTGWGTTEAFF
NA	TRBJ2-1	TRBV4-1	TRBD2	TGCGCCAGCAGCTTTGAGGCTAGCGGTCCCTACAATGAGCAGTTCTTC	CASSFEASGPYNEQFF
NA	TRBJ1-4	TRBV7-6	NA	TGTGCCAGCAGCTCGACAGTGACTAATGAAAAACTGTTTTTT	CASSSTVTNEKLFF
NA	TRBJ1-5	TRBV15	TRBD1	TGTGCCACCAGCAGAGATTCAGGTCGAGACAGGGGAAGCCAGCCCCAGCATTTT	CATSRDSGRDRGSQPQHF
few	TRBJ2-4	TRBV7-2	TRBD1	TGTGCCAGCAGCGGAGCACAGGGGGCGTTCGGCAACATTCAGTACTTC	CASSGAQGAFGNIQYF
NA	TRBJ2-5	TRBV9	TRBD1	TGTGCCAGCAGCGCCCAACAGGGGAAAGAGACCCAGTACTTC	CASSAQQGKETQYF
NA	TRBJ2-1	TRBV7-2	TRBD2	TGTGCCAGCAGCCCGAACCTTGCGACGGGGGGTTCGAACACTGAGCAGTTCTTC	CASSPNLATGGSNTEQFF
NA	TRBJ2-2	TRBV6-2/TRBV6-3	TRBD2	TGTGCCAGCAGTTACCCTAGCGGGGGGGCCGGGGAGCTGTTTTTT	CASSYPSGGAGELFF